Below, one T cell receptor (beta chain) is given with its context. Its specificity is unknown. Patients were ineligible given autoimmune disease history or systemic immunosuppression. Here immunoSEQ multiplex PCR was the method, and the copy in TCRdb shows in-frame clones only, minus some. The top ten hold approximately 1% of the sample, which has about 45,000 clones, about 88% seen once. Germline loops: CDR1 SGHTA, CDR2 FQGNSA. The CDR3 loop spans 14 amino acids. Trimming stripped 4 bases from V and 4 bases from J, with 8 bases between. This entry comes from a study of OX40 agonist ivuxolimab in advanced cancers. Overall study context: Intravenous ivuxolimab at 0.01 to 10 mg/kg was given to patients every 2 weeks. Whole-study findings and limits: At doses 0.1 to 3.0 mg/kg, CD4+ and CD8+ clones expanded. Partial responders dosed at 0.1-3.0 mg/kg displayed clonal expansion ranking among the lowest.

Source: CD4+ or CD8+ T cells sorted from blood, taken in a trial of the OX40 agonist ivuxolimab. The chain couples TRBV7-2 to TRBJ2-6; D remains unclear. The receptor was derived from an adult with an advanced solid tumor such as melanoma, head and neck, liver or kidney cancer. The CDR3 DNA sequence: TGTGCCAGCAGCTCCCCGGACGGGGCCAACGTCCTGACTTTC. This codes for CASSSPDGANVLTF.